This T cell receptor (beta chain) was captured by sequencing in a study of graft-versus-host responses after intestinal transplantation. Overall study: Grafts were multivisceral, liver-intestinal, or isolated intestinal. All recipients were given anti-thymocyte globulin induction, and tacrolimus and steroids were then administered for about three years.

Clones were read by immunoSEQ multiplex PCR, and TCRdb kept only the in-frame ones, dropping some. The table includes some 88,000 clones, 85% to 95% detected once. Germline loops: CDR1 ENHRY, CDR2 SYGVKD. This CDR3 is built from 11 residues. Deletions cut 8 bases from V and 8 bases from J, with 10 bases between. Regarding the study as a whole: Patients who carried graft-donor T cell macrochimerism also had high graft-versus-host to host-versus-graft clonal ratios in their allografts. The marrow of recipients harbored GvH clones, and ileum or blood showed some of them first.

Remarks on this clone: Its target is unknown.

The receptor was derived from a human donor who received an intestinal transplant. The rearrangement uses TRBV10-3 and TRBJ2-1, with D perhaps TRBD2 (5 bases). The source material was unstimulated CD8+ T cells sorted from spleen or lymph node cells, sampled before intestinal transplant. CDR3 loop: CAIGRDDEQFF. CDR3 nucleotides: TGTGCCATCGGACGGGATGATGAGCAGTTCTTC.